The next 29 T cell receptor beta chains were all read from a single sample in a study of T-cell reconstitution after alpha-beta-depleted transplantation in children (dated by TCRdb to 2015 to 2016). The receptor library was made with PCR. Sequencing took place on an Illumina HiSeq 2500. TCR library preparation used molecular barcoding, with unique molecular identifiers applied to normalize quantification of the TCRbeta repertoire. Clones were called with MiXCR by TCRdb after fastp trimmed the public reads at Q25, and only in-frame beta chains were retained. Every distinct CDR3 protein forms one entry, paired with its most common genes and DNA. The sample has 400,000 to 500,000 distinct CDR3 sequences on record, approximately 10% of them singletons. About 5% of the sample belongs to the ten largest clones. Sequenced material: PBMCs from the stem cell graft donor, taken from the stem cell graft. The source of these receptors is a human donor who donated a stem cell graft to a child with acute myeloid leukemia.

The gene calls are TRBV6-1 and TRBJ2-6; D not certain. The CDR3 length is 14 residues. CDR1 MNHNS and CDR2 SASEGT come from the germline V gene. V was cut by 6 bases and J by 3 bases, with 9 bases left in between. The CDR3 region is CASRRQDGANVLTF. Here the CDR3 DNA reads TGTGCCAGCAGAAGGCAGGATGGGGCCAACGTCCTGACTTTC.

The sample holds many counts of this clonotype. The V and J genes are TRBV11-1 and TRBJ2-3; D not certain. The CDR3 contains 14 residues. V gave up 5 bases and J gave up 0 bases, with 9 bases separating them. Germline V lookup: CDR1 SGHAT, CDR2 FQDESV (reference sequence). CDR3 nucleotide sequence: TGTGCCAGCAGCCCCTTCTACAGCACAGATACGCAGTATTTT. Protein: CASSPFYSTDTQYF. The full variable domain, with the rest looked up from reference TRBV11-1 and TRBJ2-3, is EAEVAQSPRYKITEKSQAVAFWCDPISGHATLYWYRQILGQGPELLVQFQDESVVDDSQLPKDRFSAERLKGVDSTLKIQPAELGDSAMYLCASSPFYSTDTQYFGPGTRLTVL.

This chain uses TRBV20-1 with TRBJ2-7; 12 nucleotides match TRBD2. Trimming took 3 bases from V and 6 from J; bases not matched to a gene: 9. This CDR3 contains 15 residues. Germline CDR1 is DFQATT and CDR2 is SNEGSKA (reference sequence). The CDR3 coding sequence is TGCAGTGCTAGTGGGCTAGCGGGGGGGGGCTCCGAGCAGTACTTC. Its translation: CSASGLAGGGSEQYF.

The rearrangement uses TRBV12-3 or TRBV12-4 and TRBJ2-2, with D unclear. CDR3 length: 15 amino acids. Trimming left V 3 bases short and J 0 bases short, with 8 bases between. The CDR3 is CASSFADANTGELFF. As DNA, the CDR3 is TGTGCCAGCAGTTTTGCGGACGCGAACACCGGGGAGCTGTTTTTT.

This clonotype occurred many times. This rearrangement joins TRBV7-2 to TRBJ1-2; D remains unclear. CDR1 is SGHTA, CDR2 FQGNSA, per germline. V shed 1 base and J shed 0 bases, with 9 bases lying between them. The CDR3 length is 15 residues. CDR3 nucleotide sequence: TGTGCCAGCAGCTTAGGCACAGCACCTAACTATGGCTACACCTTC. Its translation: CASSLGTAPNYGYTF.

The rearrangement links TRBV20-1 to TRBJ2-3, with no clear D. CDR1 is DFQATT and CDR2 is SNEGSKA in the germline V gene (reference sequence). The V gene lost 3 bases and the J gene lost 4 bases, with 14 bases spanning the gap. This CDR3 is 14 amino acids long. CDR3 nucleotide sequence: TGCAGTGCTAGCTCGTCGATAGCCTCAGATACGCAGTATTTT. Its protein is CSASSSIASDTQYF.

This clonotype has only a few counts. This CDR3 reads CASRKTGTVNSPLHF. DNA for the CDR3: TGTGCCAGCCGTAAAACCGGGACGGTAAATTCACCCCTCCACTTT. The rearrangement uses TRBV27 and TRBJ1-6; D may be TRBD1 (5 bases). The germline V and J ends were trimmed by 8 bases and 7 bases, with 18 bases remaining between them. The CDR3 consists of 15 residues. CDR1 is MNHEY and CDR2 is SMNVEV in the germline V gene (reference sequence).

A few counts support this clonotype. The genes are TRBV20-1 and TRBJ1-4; the D is unclear. The CDR3 runs 15 residues. CDR1 DFQATT and CDR2 SNEGSKA come from the germline V gene (reference sequence). V lost 3 bases, J lost 0 bases, and 11 bases lay in between. The CDR3, as DNA: TGCAGTGCTAGTCTTCGACCGCCAACTAATGAAAAACTGTTTTTT. It encodes CSASLRPPTNEKLFF.

DNA of the CDR3: TGTGCCAGCAGGTCCAGGTCTACGAGGGGCACAGATACGCAGTATTTT. This sequence encodes CASRSRSTRGTDTQYF. V is TRBV12-3 or TRBV12-4 and J is TRBJ2-3; weak D call: TRBD2 (5 bases). The CDR3 spans 16 residues. Trimming removed 6 bases at V and 1 base at J, with 17 bases between.

The CDR3 reads CASSYSGQLLGAFF. CDR3 sequence (DNA): TGTGCCAGCAGTTACTCCGGACAGCTATTGGGAGCTTTCTTT. The rearrangement joins TRBV6-2 or TRBV6-3 to TRBJ1-1, with D possibly matching TRBD1 (6 bases). Germline lookup yields CDR1 MNHEY and CDR2 SVGEGT. This CDR3 has 14 amino acids. V lost 0 bases, J lost 10 bases, and 15 bases lay in between.

The table lists this clonotype with many counts. The V and J genes are TRBV20-1 and TRBJ2-6; tentatively, D is TRBD2 (6 bases). The CDR3 totals 14 residues. The germline CDR1 and CDR2 sequences are DFQATT and SNEGSKA (reference sequence). Here the CDR3 DNA reads TGCAGCCCTCCGGGGGACTCTGGGGCCAACGTCCTGACTTTC. Translating it yields CSPPGDSGANVLTF.

The V call is TRBV5-1, the J call TRBJ2-5, with D unresolved. The CDR3 extends over 13 amino acids. Germline-derived CDR1 and CDR2 are SGHRS and YFSETQ. V lost 3 bases and J lost 3, with 9 bases in between. For the CDR3, the DNA is TGCGCCAGCAGCTCTTATTCGGAAGAGACCCAGTACTTC. Translation gives CASSSYSEETQYF.

This clonotype was seen a handful of times. The CDR3 DNA reads as TGTGCCAGCAGCCCCCGGGACAGGGGGTTTCTTAACACTGAAGCTTTCTTT. As protein: CASSPRDRGFLNTEAFF. This chain connects TRBV7-2 to TRBJ1-1; 11 bases line up with TRBD1. The CDR3 runs 17 residues. Trimming took 5 bases from V and 2 from J; bases not matched to a gene: 10. CDR1 is SGHTA, CDR2 FQGNSA, per germline.

This chain links TRBV29-1 with TRBJ2-1; the D is unclear. The CDR3 covers 16 residues. Looked up from germline, CDR1 is SQVTM and CDR2 is ANQGSEA. Trimming left V 1 base short and J 0 bases short, with 13 bases between. CDR3 in DNA: TGCAGCGTTGAAGGGTTGGCTCTGAGCTCCTACAATGAGCAGTTCTTC. This encodes CSVEGLALSSYNEQFF.

Only a few counts were recorded for this clonotype. This clone may be a read error of a much larger clone one base away. The chain carries TRBV6-1 and TRBJ1-2, with D perhaps TRBD1 (5 bases). CDR1 is MNHNS, CDR2 SASEGT, per germline. The CDR3 totals 13 residues. V lost 6 bases and J 1 base, leaving 9 bases between the germline ends. The CDR3 region is CASSRDDNYGYTF. The CDR3 DNA sequence: TGTGCCAGCAGCCGGGACGATAACTATGGCTACACCTTC.

This clonotype was picked up many times. The chain recombines TRBV6-5 with TRBJ1-1; 12 bases line up with TRBD1. CDR3 length: 15 residues. Germline V gene sequence: CDR1 MNHEY, CDR2 SVGAGI. Unmatched junction bases numbered 2, after V lost 6 bases and J lost 0 bases. The DNA for the CDR3 is TGTGCCAGCAGGGGGACAGGGGGCGTGAACACTGAAGCTTTCTTT. Protein: CASRGTGGVNTEAFF.

This clonotype was counted only a few times. This chain uses TRBV5-6 with TRBJ2-5; TRBD2 might be the D (6 bases). The CDR3 spans 13 residues. Germline V gene sequence: CDR1 SGHDT, CDR2 YYEEEE. The germline V and J ends were trimmed by 0 bases and 9 bases, with 12 bases remaining between them. This CDR3 reads CASSLGQERAQYF. CDR3 coding DNA: TGTGCCAGCAGCTTGGGGCAGGAGCGGGCCCAGTACTTC.

This clonotype was counted a few times. The rearrangement joins TRBV4-3 to TRBJ2-4; D is ambiguous. The CDR3 loop spans 14 amino acids. In germline, CDR1 is LGHNA, CDR2 YSLEER. V dropped 0 bases and J dropped 7 bases, with 10 bases sitting between them. CDR3 nucleotide sequence: TGCGCCAGCAGCCAAGATAGTGGGGTTAACATTCAGTACTTC. Translation: CASSQDSGVNIQYF.

This clonotype was found a few times. The chain combines TRBV6-1 with TRBJ2-5; 9 bases are a match to TRBD2. The V gene end was trimmed by 7 bases and the J gene end by 0 bases; junction bases not matched to a gene: 9. The germline gives CDR1 MNHNS, CDR2 SASEGT. The CDR3 is 16 residues long. The DNA for the CDR3 is TGTGCCAGCAAGCGGGAGGCGATACTGTACCAAGAGACCCAGTACTTC. This translates into CASKREAILYQETQYF.

A word on this clonotype: Because the CDR3's place on the DNA is in doubt, the DNA is left out and the CDR3 is given as listed by TCRdb. Here the CDR3 reads CCAPFAGGTYNELFF. This chain uses TRBV20-1 with TRBJ2-1; TRBD1, the D gene given by the table, was not confirmed from the DNA. Germline loops: CDR1 DFQATT, CDR2 SNEGSKA (reference sequence). The CDR3 is 15 residues long, counting both termini.

This clonotype has a handful of counts. This chain uses TRBV7-9 with TRBJ1-1; D is unresolved. Germline V CDR1 and CDR2: SEHNR, FQNEAQ (reference sequence). Trimming left V 5 bases short and J 7 bases short, with 8 bases between. CDR3 size: 11 residues. This chain's CDR3 is CASSLTSEAFF. In nucleotides, the CDR3 is TGTGCCAGCAGCCTCACAAGTGAAGCTTTCTTT. The complete variable domain, with remaining parts taken from reference TRBV7-9 and TRBJ1-1, reads DTGVSQNPRHKITKRGQNVTFRCDPISEHNRLYWYRQTLGQGPEFLTYFQNEAQLEKSRLLSDRFSAERPKGSFSTLEIQRTEQGDSAMYLCASSLTSEAFFGQGTRLTVV.

The chain is built from TRBV5-1 and TRBJ2-1; TRBD2 might be the D (6 bases). Germline CDR1 SGHRS, CDR2 YFSETQ. V lost 4 bases, J lost 4 bases, and 18 bases lay in between. The CDR3 has 16 amino acids. CDR3 DNA: TGCGCCAGCAGCCTACGAGTCCTGGAGGGTTACAATGAGCAGTTCTTC. This translates into CASSLRVLEGYNEQFF.

V usage is TRBV23-1 and J usage is TRBJ2-5, with 8 bases that match TRBD1. TRBV23-1 is assigned to the ORF class and has an uncertain function. The CDR3 has 14 amino acids. V lost 3 bases and J lost 4; bases outside the gene matches: 4. The CDR3 sequence: CASSHADRVETQYF. The CDR3 bases are TGCGCCAGCAGTCATGCGGACAGGGTAGAGACCCAGTACTTC.

This clonotype was recorded a few times. This rearrangement joins TRBV5-1 to TRBJ1-1, with TRBD1 identical over 7 bases. Germline values: CDR1 SGHRS, CDR2 YFSETQ. The CDR3 is 14 amino acids. V gave up 4 bases and J gave up 4 bases; unmatched junction bases: 7. CDR3 region: CASSVPTGTTEAFF. CDR3 in DNA: TGCGCCAGCAGCGTCCCGACAGGGACCACTGAAGCTTTCTTT.

This clonotype was recorded at least ten times. V usage is TRBV29-1 and J usage is TRBJ1-1; the D is unclear. V shed 4 bases and J shed 3 bases, with 12 bases lying between them. The germline gives CDR1 SQVTM, CDR2 ANQGSEA. The length of the CDR3 is 13 residues. As DNA, the CDR3 is TGCAGCGTTGCGGCAGGAGGAGACACTGAAGCTTTCTTT. Protein: CSVAAGGDTEAFF.

This clonotype was observed a few times. V is TRBV7-8 and J is TRBJ2-1; weak D call: TRBD2 (5 bases). The CDR3 runs to 16 residues. Trimming took 5 bases from V and 0 from J, leaving 14 bases between them. CDR1 is SGHVS, CDR2 FQNEAQ, per germline. CDR3 sequence reads: CASSAQLATSYNEQFF. Written as DNA, the CDR3 is TGTGCCAGCAGCGCCCAGCTAGCTACCTCCTACAATGAGCAGTTCTTC.

This clonotype was counted between two and nine times. The chain links TRBV12-3 or TRBV12-4 to TRBJ2-3; TRBD2 matches 8 bases. The CDR3 totals 15 residues. Losses at the gene ends were 4 bases for V and 2 bases for J; bases not matched to a gene: 5. CDR3: CASSWGLEFTDTQYF. The DNA of the CDR3 is TGTGCCAGCAGTTGGGGACTAGAGTTCACAGATACGCAGTATTTT.

This clonotype was detected ten times or more. Here the CDR3 DNA reads TGTGCCATCAGTGAGCGGGGTGGAAACACCATATATTTT. It translates to CAISERGGNTIYF. This chain connects TRBV10-3 to TRBJ1-3; D gene uncertain. The ends were cut back, 2 bases at V and 3 bases at J, with 5 bases in the middle. The germline V gene has CDR1 ENHRY and CDR2 SYGVKD. The CDR3 has 13 amino acids.

This clonotype has only a few counts. The chain joins TRBV7-2 to TRBJ2-1; D is perhaps TRBD1 or TRBD2 (6 bases each). The length of the CDR3 is 14 residues. Per the germline V gene, CDR1 is SGHTA and CDR2 is FQGNSA. Between the trimmed V and J ends, which lost 5 bases and 8 bases, there was a span of 16 bases. The CDR3 coding sequence is TGTGCCAGCAGCCAGGGGACTCGTTACGATGAGCAGTTCTTC. Protein product: CASSQGTRYDEQFF.